This TCR beta chain was identified during a study of OX40 agonist ivuxolimab in advanced cancers. Study at large: Previous treatment with anti-PD-1, anti-PD-L1 or anti-CTLA-4 therapy was allowed; 35% to 50% had received some.

Study-wide results and limits: The expanded peripheral T cells' antigen specificity was not determined.

The CDR3 is 15 amino acids. V lost 2 bases to trimming and J lost 0 bases, with 7 bases between them. Germline V CDR1 and CDR2: MDHEN, SYDVKM. Repertoires were generated with immunoSEQ multiplex PCR, while TCRdb's copy carries only in-frame clones and drops some. The table has 70,000 or so clones, nearly 90% seen once. About this clone: Its antigen is still unknown. Distinct nucleotide sequences in the sample also encode this CDR3.

The source material was CD4+ or CD8+ T cells sorted from blood, sampled in a trial of the OX40 agonist ivuxolimab. This clonotype was obtained from an adult with an advanced solid tumor such as melanoma, head and neck, liver or kidney cancer. V gene TRBV28 combines with J gene TRBJ1-4, with D perhaps matching TRBD1 (5 bases). CDR3 residues: CASSLGGATNEKLFF. CDR3 nucleotide sequence: TGTGCCAGCAGTTTAGGGGGTGCAACTAATGAAAAACTGTTTTTT.